This T cell receptor (beta chain) was profiled in a study of T cell changes during pregnancy in multiple sclerosis. V was pared by 5 bases and J by 0 bases, with 1 base of the junction left unmatched. In germline, CDR1 is SGHTA, CDR2 FQGTGA. The CDR3 spans 14 residues. The assay was immunoSEQ multiplex PCR, and TCRdb's table has in-frame clones only and misses some. The sample records around 58,000 clones, about 91% being singletons. Sequenced here: peripheral blood, sampled before pregnancy. This sequence originates from a female donor with multiple sclerosis, enrolled in a pregnancy study. This sequence joins TRBV7-3 and TRBJ1-5; 7 bases align to TRBD1. Here the CDR3 DNA reads TGTGCCAGCAGCCCAGGGGGTAGCAATCAGCCCCAGCATTTT. As protein: CASSPGGSNQPQHF.